A selection of T cell receptor beta chains follows, all from one sample in a study of early stage breast cancer tumors. Using immunoSEQ multiplex PCR, the repertoire was profiled, and TCRdb retains in-frame clones only, with some absent. The sample has about 72,000 clones; more than 60% are singletons. Sequenced: blood. These receptors all come from a person aged 55-75 years with breast cancer. The CDR3 runs from the conserved cysteine through the conserved F or W.

j_gene: TRBJ1-6
v_gene: TRBV5-6
CDR3aa: CASSLDNSPLHF

j_gene: TRBJ2-7
v_gene: TRBV23-1
CDR3aa: CASSGVLAVPYEQYF

j_gene: TRBJ1-1
v_gene: TRBV6-5
CDR3aa: CASSYSRGSFEAFF

j_gene: TRBJ2-7
v_gene: TRBV13
CDR3aa: CASSSRGITEQYF

j_gene: TRBJ2-5
v_gene: TRBV6-5
CDR3aa: CASSYERATQYF

j_gene: TRBJ2-1
v_gene: TRBV6-5
CDR3aa: CASRAGDEQFF

j_gene: TRBJ2-7
v_gene: TRBV27
CDR3aa: CASRHGLAEYEQYF

j_gene: TRBJ2-3
v_gene: TRBV2
CDR3aa: CASSESTITDTQYF

j_gene: TRBJ1-1
v_gene: TRBV4-2
CDR3aa: CASSRSQGDDTEAFF

j_gene: -
v_gene: TRBV10-3
CDR3aa: CAIRDRLSYEQYF

j_gene: TRBJ2-3
v_gene: TRBV4-1
CDR3aa: CASSQVFGTLAADTQYF

j_gene: TRBJ1-1
v_gene: TRBV5-4
CDR3aa: CASSLDLHTEAFF

j_gene: TRBJ2-7
v_gene: TRBV29-1
CDR3aa: CSVQVISYEQYF

j_gene: TRBJ2-7
v_gene: TRBV28
CDR3aa: CASSTSDRFSEQYF

j_gene: TRBJ1-1
v_gene: TRBV6-6
CDR3aa: CASTLGVNTEAFF

j_gene: TRBJ2-2
v_gene: TRBV18
CDR3aa: CASSLRSGENTGELFF

j_gene: TRBJ2-1
v_gene: TRBV7-8
CDR3aa: CASRYNRAGGNEQFF

j_gene: TRBJ2-3
v_gene: TRBV7-3
CDR3aa: CASSSGARGADTQYF

j_gene: TRBJ2-2
v_gene: TRBV7-3
CDR3aa: CASSSRSIANTGELFF

j_gene: TRBJ1-1
v_gene: TRBV6-5
CDR3aa: CASSYSTTGGTEAFF

j_gene: TRBJ1-6
v_gene: TRBV4-1
CDR3aa: CASSLDRANSPLHF

j_gene: TRBJ2-1
v_gene: TRBV18
CDR3aa: CASSPFGGRGDNEQFF

j_gene: TRBJ1-5
v_gene: TRBV18
CDR3aa: CASSPISQGAGQPQHF

j_gene: TRBJ2-2
v_gene: TRBV28
CDR3aa: CASSSLPGLAGGNTGELFF

j_gene: TRBJ2-7
v_gene: TRBV4-3
CDR3aa: CASSPAPTGPYEQYF

j_gene: TRBJ2-5
v_gene: TRBV7-9
CDR3aa: CASSLTGTGETQYF

j_gene: TRBJ2-7
v_gene: TRBV7-3
CDR3aa: CASSSLPGLVYEQYF

j_gene: TRBJ1-5
v_gene: TRBV10-3
CDR3aa: CAISGQEYSNQPQHF

j_gene: TRBJ2-5
v_gene: TRBV4-1
CDR3aa: CASSTREGETQYF

j_gene: TRBJ2-4
v_gene: TRBV5-5
CDR3aa: CASSPGLAGGSVKNIQYF

j_gene: TRBJ2-2
v_gene: TRBV6-5
CDR3aa: CASALGRMTGELFF

j_gene: TRBJ2-3
v_gene: TRBV5-4
CDR3aa: CASSFQAGGSTDTQYF

j_gene: TRBJ2-7
v_gene: TRBV10-3
CDR3aa: CAIRDAGLAGRRVYEQYF

j_gene: TRBJ1-3
v_gene: TRBV6-1
CDR3aa: CASSDRGPGNTIYF

j_gene: TRBJ1-1
v_gene: TRBV2
CDR3aa: CASSEAENTEAFF

j_gene: TRBJ2-1
v_gene: TRBV27
CDR3aa: CASSLSRGLGRANEQFF

j_gene: TRBJ1-5
v_gene: TRBV28
CDR3aa: CASSLRMGLGNQPQHF

j_gene: TRBJ2-5
v_gene: TRBV9
CDR3aa: CASSSPNRGEETQYF

j_gene: TRBJ1-2
v_gene: TRBV11-1
CDR3aa: CASSSRTGDGYTF

j_gene: TRBJ2-7
v_gene: TRBV5-1
CDR3aa: CASSVGEGTEEQYF

j_gene: TRBJ2-2
v_gene: TRBV6-5
CDR3aa: CASSYSRNTGELFF

j_gene: TRBJ1-2
v_gene: TRBV9
CDR3aa: CASSRDSYGYTF

j_gene: TRBJ2-2
v_gene: TRBV28
CDR3aa: CASRPGSEVGELFF

j_gene: TRBJ1-5
v_gene: TRBV2
CDR3aa: CASRRGDRGWTNQPQHF

j_gene: TRBJ1-3
v_gene: TRBV9
CDR3aa: CASSVGGQSGNTIYF

j_gene: TRBJ1-1
v_gene: TRBV28
CDR3aa: CASSAPGKVKAFF

j_gene: TRBJ1-2
v_gene: TRBV7-2
CDR3aa: CASSPGTGRYGYTF

j_gene: TRBJ1-5
v_gene: TRBV19
CDR3aa: CASSRTRGNQPQHF

j_gene: TRBJ2-7
v_gene: TRBV18
CDR3aa: CASSPTPGQSSYEQYF

j_gene: TRBJ2-7
v_gene: TRBV4-2
CDR3aa: CASSPLAGRAYEQYF

j_gene: TRBJ1-1
v_gene: TRBV4-1
CDR3aa: CASSQGRLTEAFF

j_gene: TRBJ2-7
v_gene: TRBV7-6
CDR3aa: CASSWGGQYEQYF

j_gene: TRBJ1-4
v_gene: TRBV4-3
CDR3aa: CASSQIRDRDEKLFF

j_gene: TRBJ1-4
v_gene: TRBV5-6
CDR3aa: CASSPRRRGVEKLFF

j_gene: TRBJ2-5
v_gene: TRBV7-9
CDR3aa: CANSPAGRETQYF

j_gene: TRBJ2-7
v_gene: TRBV7-8
CDR3aa: CASSLGQDYEQYF

j_gene: TRBJ1-1
v_gene: TRBV5-1
CDR3aa: CASSPLASGNTEAFF

j_gene: TRBJ2-7
v_gene: TRBV4-2
CDR3aa: CASSPDRSSGYEQYF

j_gene: TRBJ1-2
v_gene: TRBV5-4
CDR3aa: CASSHPGYGYTF